Presented here are 8 T cell receptor beta chains from one specimen sequenced in a study of cytomegalovirus exposure and HLA in healthy donors. 13 Jbeta primers and 60 Vbeta primers were used for the PCR. Produced via immunoSEQ multiplex PCR; TCRdb's table is partial and in-frame only. The repertoire includes roughly 140,000 clones, roughly four fifths of them detected once, and 3% to 3.5% sits in the top ten. Material: PBMCs. The receptors shown here come from a male donor in good health and CMV-seronegative.

This clone was counted only a few times. The J gene is TRBJ1-1, the V gene TRBV15, with D maybe TRBD1 (5 bases). This CDR3 is built from 15 residues. Trimming left V 0 bases short and J 2 bases short, with 10 bases between. The germline V gene encodes CDR1 LNHNV and CDR2 YYDKDF (reference sequence). CDR3 sequence reads: CATSRDGGFNTEAFF. The CDR3, as DNA: TGTGCCACCAGCAGAGATGGGGGGTTCAACACTGAAGCTTTCTTT.

V is TRBV6-4 and J is TRBJ2-1, with 7 positions matching TRBD1. J gave up 6 bases and V 5 bases, and 7 bases lay outside the gene matches. CDR3 size: 14 residues. CDR1 MRHNA and CDR2 SNTAGT come from the germline V gene. The CDR3 region is CASSSGTEGNEQFF. The CDR3 DNA follows: TGTGCCAGCAGTTCCGGGACAGAAGGCAATGAGCAGTTCTTC.

On this clone itself: Other DNA sequences in this sample translate to the same CDR3. The chain joins TRBV6-1 to TRBJ2-7, with 8 positions matching TRBD1. Germline V CDR1 and CDR2: MNHNS, SASEGT. This CDR3 contains 13 residues. V dropped 6 bases and J dropped 1; count of bases not matched to a gene: 2. CDR3 sequence (DNA): TGTGCCAGCAGAGGACAGGGTTCCTACGAGCAGTACTTC. This translates into CASRGQGSYEQYF.

J is TRBJ2-1 and V is TRBV7-6; TRBD1 matches 9 bases. Germline CDR1 is SGHVS and CDR2 is FNYEAQ. The CDR3 is made up of 16 amino acids. The junction had 9 bases not matched to a gene; V was cut back by 3 bases and J by 6 bases. CDR3 sequence: CASSLGQGVISNEQFF. CDR3 sequence (DNA): TGTGCCAGCAGCTTGGGACAGGGCGTAATTAGCAATGAGCAGTTCTTC.

The V call is TRBV14, the J call TRBJ1-1; weak D call: TRBD1 (5 bases). Trimming took 1 base from V and 12 from J, leaving 18 bases between them. There are 14 residues in the CDR3. Germline V lookup: CDR1 SGHDN, CDR2 FVKESK. CDR3 sequence reads: CASSQVSLSGATFF. For the CDR3, the DNA is TGTGCCAGCAGCCAAGTGTCTCTGTCTGGGGCAACTTTCTTT.

This clone was observed a few times. The rearrangement links TRBV28 to TRBJ2-7, with 8 bases matching TRBD2. The CDR3 contains 14 residues. V shed 7 bases, J shed 2 bases, and the junction held 7 bases outside the gene matches. From germline, CDR1 is MDHEN and CDR2 SYDVKM. CDR3: CASTGGGPPYEQYF. The CDR3 DNA is TGTGCCAGCACTGGCGGGGGGCCTCCCTACGAGCAGTACTTC.

CDR3 bases: TGTGCCAGGTTAGGGACAGGGGAGGACTATGGCTACACCTTC. It is translated as CARLGTGEDYGYTF. The chain couples TRBV21-1 to TRBJ1-2; the D segment call TRBD1 is taken from the table without a DNA check. TRBV21-1 is marked as a pseudogene. The CDR3 consists of 14 residues.

Comment on this clone: This sample also contains other DNA sequences that code for the same CDR3. J is TRBJ2-1 and V is TRBV9, with D perhaps matching TRBD2 (5 bases). The V gene's germline CDR1 is SGDLS and CDR2 YYNGEE. Trimming took off 0 bases at V and 0 bases at J, with 10 bases between the two ends. CDR3 size: 16 residues. CDR3 bases: TGTGCCAGCAGCGTAGGAGGGCCCCGCTCCTACAATGAGCAGTTCTTC. This encodes CASSVGGPRSYNEQFF. Filled out from reference TRBV9 and TRBJ2-1, the complete variable domain reads DSGVTQTPKHLITATGQRVTLRCSPRSGDLSVYWYQQSLDQGLQFLIQYYNGEERAKGNILERFSAQQFPDLHSELNLSSLELGDSALYFCASSVGGPRSYNEQFFGPGTRLTVL.